This T cell receptor (beta chain) was sequenced for a study of OX40 agonist ivuxolimab in advanced cancers. With respect to the entire study: Ivuxolimab, which targeted the costimulatory receptor OX40 (CD134), was an agonistic, fully human IgG2 monoclonal antibody. The paper covers the monotherapy dose-escalation part of the phase I ivuxolimab trial, which included N ≈ 57 patients. Intravenous ivuxolimab was administered to patients every 2 weeks at six dose levels: 0.01, 0.1, 0.3, 1.5, 3 and 10 mg/kg. Prior anti-PD-1, anti-PD-L1 or anti-CTLA-4 therapy was permitted, and checkpoint inhibitors had been received by around 39% of dose-escalation patients. The purpose of peripheral TCRbeta sequencing was to test whether ivuxolimab changed TCR sequence diversity and led to clonal T-cell expansion. Partial responses occurred in three dose-escalation patients: two with cutaneous melanoma and one with hepatocellular carcinoma. Of the 50 to 55 patients in dose escalation, 19 had hepatocellular carcinoma, some 15 had melanoma, 9 had renal cell carcinoma and 9 had head and neck cancer. In the dose-escalation cohort, 82.7% of patients were male, and the mean age was roughly 60 years, with a range of about 20 to 90.

At the junction V is shortened by 3 bases and J by 1 base, with 6 bases in between. CDR1 and CDR2 are drawn from the germline V gene (reference sequence): MNHEY, SMNVEV. Including the terminal cysteine and phenylalanine, the CDR3 comprises 13 residues. Kept here is only the CDR3 DNA, which spans 39 bases and is read in frame from base 1. To sequence the TCRbeta CDR3 region, genomic DNA was isolated from the sorted cells. The immunoSEQ Assay was used to sequence the TCRbeta CDR3 regions. The immuneACCESS repertoire file appears here via TCRdb, limited to in-frame rearrangements. These files lack a portion of the clones; in checked studies, under half of the deficit traces to unresolved V genes, and the cause of the others is not known. Here the sample has 70,000 or so clones; 92% occur a single time. The top ten constitute about 8.3% of the sample. A single count supports this clone. It lacks a known antigen. Base-call qualities are not available, and no considerably larger clone is one nucleotide away.

Points the paper makes about the study in general: The antigen specificity of the clonally expanded peripheral T cells was not determined. In the 0.1-3.0 mg/kg groups, partial responders were among the patients with the lowest normalized peripheral clonal expansion, particularly in CD8+ T cells. Low levels of normalized T-cell clonal expansion were also seen in some nonresponding patients. After ivuxolimab, CD8+ T cells had more expanded clones than CD4+ T cells on average. Clonal expansion of both CD4+ and CD8+ blood T cells was observed from baseline to week 6 at doses 0.1 to 3.0 mg/kg.

The trial excluded patients who had a history of autoimmune disease or were on systemic immunosuppression. Peripheral blood for TCR sequencing was collected from all dose cohorts at baseline, on cycle 4 day 1, and on cycle 7 day 1. Samples came from an open-label, multicenter, first-in-human phase I dose-escalation trial of ivuxolimab. Adults with locally advanced or metastatic melanoma, renal cell, hepatocellular, or head and neck squamous cell carcinoma were enrolled in the trial. CD4+ and CD8+ T cells were sorted separately from peripheral blood before TCR sequencing. The sequence was collected from an adult with an advanced solid tumor such as melanoma, head and neck, liver or kidney cancer. The sequence joins TRBV27 to TRBJ1-1, and possibly TRBD1, on 5 matching bases. The specimen was CD4+ or CD8+ T cells sorted from blood, collected in a trial of the OX40 agonist ivuxolimab. The DNA sequence reads TGTGCCAGCAGTTTCGGGGGGAACACTGAAGCTTTCTTT. Its protein is CASSFGGNTEAFF.